This TCR beta chain was sequenced in a study of identifying expanded T cells in peripheral blood. Some clones are missing from TCRdb's copy, which holds only in-frame ones; the method was immunoSEQ multiplex PCR. The profile shows some 95,000 clones, approximately 86% of them singletons. The V segment lost 3 bases and the J segment 4 bases; nucleotides outside the gene matches: 11. This CDR3 has 17 amino acids. The germline CDR1 and CDR2 sequences are SGDLS and YYNGEE. Study results and caveats: Clone count variance between roughly 2-week samples rose with total template count.

Concerning this clone: Its target is unknown.

The chain uses TRBV9 and TRBJ1-3, with 9 bases identical to TRBD1. The TCR was taken from a person aged 18 to 75 in good health. Input material: blood. The CDR3 reads CASSGRDREDLGNTIYF. In DNA, the CDR3 is TGTGCCAGCAGCGGCCGGGACAGGGAAGATCTCGGAAACACCATATATTTT.